This is a list of T cell receptor beta chains from one sample in a study of shared clonotypes between healthy human individuals. The table came from immunoSEQ multiplex PCR; TCRdb's copy has only in-frame clones and leaves some out. The table lists about 730,000 clones, 72% of them singletons. Source material: memory CD4+ T cells sorted from blood. Source of these receptors: a woman in her twenties or thirties in good health. CDR3s include the opening cysteine and the closing phenylalanine or tryptophan. A D gene is named only where the DNA matches it firmly. Some rows mark clone size as missing; the rest say once, few, many or name a class of expanded clone.

. . TRBJ2-3 TRBV28 TGTGCCAGCACCACGCGATTGGGTACAGATACGCAGTATTTT CASTTRLGTDTQYF
TRBD2 many TRBJ2-5 TRBV5-4 TGTGCCAGCAGCCTAGCGGGAGGGCCAGGAGAGACCCAGTACTTC CASSLAGGPGETQYF
TRBD1 . TRBJ1-2 TRBV5-1 TGCGCCAGCAGCTTGGAGGGGGCAGTAGGCTATGGCTACACCTTC CASSLEGAVGYGYTF
TRBD2 . TRBJ2-1 TRBV30 TGTGCCTGGAGTAGCGGGAGGAGCTCCTACAATGAGCAGTTCTTC CAWSSGRSSYNEQFF
TRBD2 . TRBJ2-3 TRBV5-1 TGCGCCAGCAGCTCGCCCGGGACTAGCGGCACAGATACGCAGTATTTT CASSSPGTSGTDTQYF
. . TRBJ2-2 TRBV9 TGTGCCAGCACTAGAGGGGATGCCGGGGAGCTGTTTTTT CASTRGDAGELFF
. . TRBJ2-7 TRBV7-9 TGTGCCAGCAGCTTGAAGGACCGTACCTACGAGCAGTACTTC CASSLKDRTYEQYF
. . TRBJ2-3 TRBV15 TGTGCCACCAGCAGAGATTGGGTGGGGAGATCCACTAGCACAGATACGCAGTATTTT CATSRDWVGRSTSTDTQYF
. . TRBJ1-5 TRBV28 TGTGCCAGCACCCTTACCCAAAGCAATCAGCCCCAGCATTTT CASTLTQSNQPQHF
TRBD1 once TRBJ2-6 TRBV11-3 TGTGCCAGCACCGACAGGGGTGGGGCCAACGTCCTGACTTTC CASTDRGGANVLTF
TRBD1 . TRBJ1-6 TRBV28 TGTGCCAGCAGGCCCCGGGACAGACCAAATTCACCCCTCCACTTT CASRPRDRPNSPLHF
TRBD1 . TRBJ2-7 TRBV9 TGTGCCAGCAGCGCCGACAGGGCGCGATTCAACGAGCAGTACTTC CASSADRARFNEQYF
. . TRBJ1-1 TRBV7-8 TGTGCCAGCAGCCCTAGGATGGCCACTGAAGCTTTCTTT CASSPRMATEAFF
. few TRBJ2-2 TRBV2 TGTGCCAGCAGGGGGACGGGTAACACCGGGGAGCTGTTTTTT CASRGTGNTGELFF
TRBD1 few TRBJ1-3 TRBV5-1 TGCGCCAGCAGCGTTACCCCCGGGACAGGGGGAAACACCATATATTTT CASSVTPGTGGNTIYF
TRBD2 . TRBJ2-4 TRBV5-1 TGTGCCAGCAGCTCCTGGGGGACTAGCGGGTACGGCGGGGCCAAAAACATTCAGTACTTC CASSSWGTSGYGGAKNIQYF
. . TRBJ2-2 TRBV27 TGTGCCAGCAGCCTTACGTCCGGCGTTGGCACCGGGGAGCTGTTTTTT CASSLTSGVGTGELFF
. . TRBJ1-5 TRBV4-1 TGCGCCAGCAGCCTAGGAGGGGCGGGCAATCAGCCCCAGCATTTT CASSLGGAGNQPQHF
. few TRBJ2-6 TRBV15 TGTGCCACCAGCAGGAGGACGGACTGGGTCGGGGCCAACGTCCTGACTTTC CATSRRTDWVGANVLTF
. . TRBJ2-7 TRBV9 TGTGCCAGCAGCGTAGCTTTGAGGGGCAAAAACGAGCAGTACTTC CASSVALRGKNEQYF
TRBD2 . TRBJ2-5 TRBV7-9 TGTGCCAGCAGCCCGGGACTAGCGGGAGAGACCCAGTACTTC CASSPGLAGETQYF
. . TRBJ2-7 TRBV28 TGTGCCAGCAGTTTAAGGGGAGGCCCCGGGTACGAGCAGTACTTC CASSLRGGPGYEQYF